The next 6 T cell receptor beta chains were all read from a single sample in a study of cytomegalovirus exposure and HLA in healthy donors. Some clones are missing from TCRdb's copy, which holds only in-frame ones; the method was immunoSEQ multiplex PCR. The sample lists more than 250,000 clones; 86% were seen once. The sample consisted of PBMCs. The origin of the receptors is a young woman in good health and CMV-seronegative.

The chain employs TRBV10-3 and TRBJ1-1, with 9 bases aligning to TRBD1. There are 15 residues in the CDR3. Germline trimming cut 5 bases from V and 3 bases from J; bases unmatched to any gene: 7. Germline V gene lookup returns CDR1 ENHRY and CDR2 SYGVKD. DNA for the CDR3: TGTGCCATCAGTTTACAGGGGGCGGTGGACACTGAAGCTTTCTTT. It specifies CAISLQGAVDTEAFF.

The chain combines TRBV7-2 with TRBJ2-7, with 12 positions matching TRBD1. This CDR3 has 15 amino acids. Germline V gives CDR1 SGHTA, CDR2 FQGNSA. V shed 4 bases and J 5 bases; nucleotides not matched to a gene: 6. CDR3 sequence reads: CASSSAGQGAHEQYF. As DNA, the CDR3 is TGTGCCAGCAGCTCGGCGGGACAGGGGGCTCACGAGCAGTACTTC.

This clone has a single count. CDR3 sequence: CASSRGQPQETQYF. The CDR3 DNA sequence: TGTGCCAGCAGTCGGGGACAGCCCCAAGAGACCCAGTACTTC. The V and J genes are TRBV6-5 and TRBJ2-5; TRBD1 matches 7 bases. This CDR3 region has 14 residues. Unmatched junction bases numbered 4, after V lost 5 bases and J lost 1 base. The germline gives CDR1 MNHEY, CDR2 SVGAGI.

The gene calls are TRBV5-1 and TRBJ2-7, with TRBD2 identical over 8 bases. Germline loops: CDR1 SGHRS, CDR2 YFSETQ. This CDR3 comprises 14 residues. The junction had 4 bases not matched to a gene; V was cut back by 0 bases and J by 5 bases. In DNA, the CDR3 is TGCGCCAGCAGCTTGGAAGTAGCGGGGCACGAGCAGTACTTC. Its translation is CASSLEVAGHEQYF.

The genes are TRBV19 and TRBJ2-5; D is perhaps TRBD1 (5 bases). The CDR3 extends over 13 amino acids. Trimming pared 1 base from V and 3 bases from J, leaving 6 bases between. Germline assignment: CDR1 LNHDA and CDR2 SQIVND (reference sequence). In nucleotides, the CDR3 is TGTGCCAGTAGTATAGGCAGGGAAGAGACCCAGTACTTC. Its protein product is CASSIGREETQYF.

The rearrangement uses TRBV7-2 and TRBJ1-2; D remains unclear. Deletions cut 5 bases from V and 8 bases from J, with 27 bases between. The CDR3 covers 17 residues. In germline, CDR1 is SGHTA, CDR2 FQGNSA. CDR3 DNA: TGTGCCAGCAGCCACCCACCCTCCGAGGGAGATTTAAGGGGCTACACCTTC. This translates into CASSHPPSEGDLRGYTF. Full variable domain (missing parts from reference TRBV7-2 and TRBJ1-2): GAGVSQSPSNKVTEKGKDVELRCDPISGHTALYWYRQSLGQGLEFLIYFQGNSAPDKSGLPSDRFSAERTGGSVSTLTIQRTQQEDSAVYLCASSHPPSEGDLRGYTFGSGTRLTVV.